A single sample gave rise to the 9 T cell receptor beta chains below, sequenced in a study of blood T cell repertoires in COVID-19. The repertoire was sequenced with immunoSEQ multiplex PCR; TCRdb's copy has only in-frame clones and lacks some. Seen here are around 220,000 clones, 70% to 90% observed once, and the top ten hold 2.1%. Specimen: peripheral blood. Source of these receptors: a woman in her thirties or forties who had recovered from COVID-19.

This clone was recorded a few times. J is TRBJ2-7 and V is TRBV19; a weak D match, TRBD2 (5 bases). The V gene's germline CDR1 is LNHDA and CDR2 SQIVND (reference sequence). CDR3 length: 15 residues. Between the trimmed V and J ends, which lost 9 bases and 7 bases, there was a span of 25 bases. CDR3 DNA: TGTGCCAGCGCTCCAAGCGCAGCGGCGTTCGGGGAGCAGTACTTC. Encoded protein: CASAPSAAAFGEQYF.

The chain uses TRBV7-2 and TRBJ2-2, with D tentatively TRBD1 (5 bases). CDR1 and CDR2 from the germline V gene are SGHTA and FQGNSA. Trimming pared 2 bases from V and 5 bases from J, leaving 15 bases between. CDR3 length equals 16 residues. As DNA, the CDR3 is TGTGCCAGCAGCTTACAGGGAAGCCCACGGACCGGGGAGCTGTTTTTT. Protein sequence: CASSLQGSPRTGELFF.

The rearrangement links TRBV6-2 or TRBV6-3 to TRBJ2-1; D remains unclear. The germline V and J ends were trimmed by 6 bases and 6 bases, with 9 bases remaining between them. This CDR3 comprises 12 residues. Per the germline V gene, CDR1 is MNHEY and CDR2 is SVGEGT. CDR3 residues: CASSPIPNEQFF. The CDR3 bases are TGTGCCAGCAGCCCCATCCCCAATGAGCAGTTCTTC.

This chain connects TRBV19 to TRBJ2-5; tentatively, D is TRBD2 (5 bases). This CDR3 region has 14 residues. Germline V gene lookup returns CDR1 LNHDA and CDR2 SQIVND (reference sequence). V lost 5 bases and J lost 2, with 12 bases in between. The CDR3 DNA reads as TGTGCCAGTAGTGCACTAGTTGAGCAAGAGACCCAGTACTTC. Amino acid sequence: CASSALVEQETQYF.

The chain combines TRBV9 with TRBJ1-4; TRBD1 might be the D (6 bases). CDR1 is SGDLS and CDR2 is YYNGEE in the germline V gene. This CDR3 comprises 14 residues. Trimming left V 0 bases short and J 5 bases short, with 8 bases between. The CDR3: CASSVAGVNEKLFF. The CDR3 DNA reads as TGTGCCAGCAGCGTAGCAGGGGTGAATGAAAAACTGTTTTTT.

CDR3: CASSSAGGGYYGYTF. CDR3 nucleotide sequence: TGTGCCAGCAGCTCTGCTGGGGGAGGGTACTATGGCTACACCTTC. The rearrangement uses TRBV11-2 and TRBJ1-2, with D possibly TRBD1 on 5 matching bases. The V gene's germline CDR1 is SGHAT and CDR2 FQNNGV. The CDR3 sequence is 15 residues long. Deletions cut 4 bases from V and 3 bases from J, with 15 bases between.

The chain carries TRBV9 and TRBJ2-1; tentatively, D is TRBD2 (6 bases). The V and J ends lost 2 bases and 0 bases respectively, with 12 bases between them. This CDR3 is built from 16 residues. Per the germline V gene, CDR1 is SGDLS and CDR2 is YYNGEE. The CDR3 reads CASSVRSGSSYNEQFF. CDR3 in DNA: TGTGCCAGCAGCGTTCGGTCCGGGAGCTCCTACAATGAGCAGTTCTTC.

This chain uses TRBV5-1 with TRBJ1-5, with TRBD1 identical over 11 bases. Germline V gene lookup returns CDR1 SGHRS and CDR2 YFSETQ. The CDR3 is 17 amino acids. The J segment lost 5 bases and the V segment lost 0 bases, leaving 7 bases of the junction unmatched. Here the CDR3 DNA reads TGCGCCAGCAGCTTGGCTCCCGGGACAGGGGGTTATCAGCCCCAGCATTTT. Amino acid sequence: CASSLAPGTGGYQPQHF.

The chain has TRBV6-1 and TRBJ1-3; weak D call: TRBD1 (5 bases). V shed 2 bases and J shed 0 bases, with 17 bases lying between them. The germline gives CDR1 MNHNS, CDR2 SASEGT. The CDR3 is made up of 18 amino acids. CDR3 sequence reads: CASSERLGGASSGNTIYF. CDR3 sequence (DNA): TGTGCCAGCAGTGAACGTCTCGGAGGGGCCAGCTCTGGAAACACCATATATTTT.